The 3 T cell receptor beta chains below were found in one sample sequenced in a study of cytomegalovirus exposure and HLA in healthy donors. PCR used 60 Vbeta primers and 13 Jbeta primers. The assay was immunoSEQ multiplex PCR, and TCRdb's table has in-frame clones only and misses some. The table lists about 180,000 clones, roughly three quarters of them singletons. The material sequenced was PBMCs. All receptors derive from a male donor in good health and CMV-seronegative.

The rearrangement links TRBV5-1 to TRBJ1-4, with D tentatively TRBD1 (5 bases). From germline, CDR1 is SGHRS and CDR2 YFSETQ. This CDR3 has 14 residues. V dropped 2 bases and J dropped 3 bases, with 8 bases sitting between them. The CDR3 DNA is TGCGCCAGCAGCTTAGGGGCGTCTAATGAAAAACTGTTTTTT. Its protein is CASSLGASNEKLFF.

J is TRBJ2-7 and V is TRBV30; 10 positions agree with TRBD1. The ends lost 3 bases at V and 2 bases at J; junction bases unmatched: 4. The CDR3 contains 14 residues. From germline, CDR1 is GTSNPN and CDR2 SVGIG (reference sequence). The CDR3 reads CAWRPGQGAYEQYF. The CDR3 DNA reads as TGTGCCTGGAGGCCCGGACAGGGGGCCTACGAGCAGTACTTC.

The V call is TRBV2, the J call TRBJ2-7, with D maybe TRBD2 (6 bases). With 7 bases removed from V and 10 bases from J, the gap between germline ends came to 14 bases. The CDR3 spans 11 residues. Germline V gives CDR1 SNHLY, CDR2 FYNNEI. CDR3 DNA sequence: TGTGCCAGCATGAACCCGGGACTCCAGTACTTC. It yields the protein CASMNPGLQYF.